These 31 T cell receptor beta chains originate from one sample sequenced in a study of T cell repertoires in cytomegalovirus infection. TCRdb reanalysed the reads using MiXCR and keeps one entry per CDR3 protein. The sample holds 250,000 or so distinct CDR3 sequences; 9% to 15% are singletons and the top ten take approximately 1.6%. The sequencing sample was made of PBMCs. All receptors come from a human donor in good health (CMV status not recorded). Some clones in this sample may be carry-over from other donors' samples.

In its sample, this clonotype was seen a few times. V usage is TRBV5-1 and J usage is TRBJ1-1, with D hard to call. CDR3 size: 15 residues. V lost 1 base to trimming and J lost 4 bases, with 14 bases between them. Germline-derived CDR1 and CDR2 are SGHRS and YFSETQ. The CDR3 sequence is CASSLNAGSGTEAFF. DNA of the CDR3: TGCGCCAGCAGCTTGAATGCGGGCTCCGGCACTGAAGCTTTCTTT.

This clonotype showed up just a few times. The chain links TRBV5-1 to TRBJ2-2; the match to TRBD2 covers 9 bases. Germline V gene data show CDR1 as SGHRS and CDR2 as YFSETQ. V gave up 9 bases and J gave up 2 bases; unmatched junction bases: 5. This CDR3 region has 14 residues. The CDR3: CATTLAGNTGELFF. CDR3 bases: TGCGCCACCACCCTAGCGGGAAACACCGGGGAGCTGTTTTTT.

In its sample, this clonotype was seen many times. The chain has TRBV25-1 and TRBJ2-7; possible D gene TRBD2, 6 bases. There are 14 residues in the CDR3. CDR1 and CDR2 from the germline V gene are MGHDK and SYGVNS. Trimming left V 1 base short and J 7 bases short, with 14 bases between. For the CDR3, the DNA is TGTGCCAGCAGTGAATTTCAGCGGGCGGATGAGCAGTACTTC. Protein product: CASSEFQRADEQYF.

This clonotype was picked up many times. The V and J genes are TRBV6-2 or TRBV6-3 and TRBJ1-1; TRBD1 matches 8 bases. The germline V gene encodes CDR1 MNHEY and CDR2 SVGEGT. The CDR3 contains 15 residues. With 6 bases clipped from V and 5 bases from J, the junction kept 11 bases outside the gene matches. The CDR3 sequence: CASSSGGTPRTEAFF. In DNA, the CDR3 is TGTGCCAGCAGCTCAGGGGGCACTCCGCGGACTGAAGCTTTCTTT.

This clonotype was seen only a few times. This rearrangement joins TRBV7-3 to TRBJ2-6; D is undetermined. Trimming cost V 1 base and J 4 bases, with 8 bases left between them. The CDR3 covers 15 residues. In germline, CDR1 is SGHTA, CDR2 FQGTGA. The CDR3 region has the DNA TGTGCCAGCAGCTTAATGGGTCTAGGGGCCAACGTCCTGACTTTC. Translation: CASSLMGLGANVLTF.

The rearrangement joins TRBV2 to TRBJ1-4; the D is unclear. This CDR3 is 13 amino acids long. The V end lost 2 bases, the J end lost 3 bases, and 4 bases lay between the germline ends. Germline V gene sequence: CDR1 SNHLY, CDR2 FYNNEI. CDR3 in DNA: TGTGCCAGCAGTGAACCCCCTAATGAAAAACTGTTTTTT. Translating gives CASSEPPNEKLFF.

This clonotype was counted many times. The V call is TRBV4-3, the J call TRBJ2-3; 7 bases match TRBD2. Per germline, CDR1 LGHNA and CDR2 YSLEER. The CDR3 runs 12 residues. With V trimmed by 3 bases and J by 9 bases, 3 bases remained unmatched. The CDR3 nucleotides are TGCGCCAGCAGCCATAGCGGGCGCACGCAGTATTTT. Amino acids: CASSHSGRTQYF.

The chain links TRBV20-1 to TRBJ2-1; D uncertain. With 6 bases removed from V and 1 base from J, the gap between germline ends came to 22 bases. Germline V gene data show CDR1 as DFQATT and CDR2 as SNEGSKA (reference sequence). The CDR3 sequence is 17 residues long. The CDR3 sequence: CSAMPNPSIRSYNEQFF. CDR3 bases: TGCAGTGCCATGCCGAACCCCTCCATAAGATCCTACAATGAGCAGTTCTTC.

This clonotype was recorded a few times. This chain connects TRBV4-3 to TRBJ2-3; 12 nucleotides line up with TRBD2. With 0 bases clipped from V and 6 bases from J, the junction kept 4 bases outside the gene matches. CDR3 length: 16 amino acids. Germline lookup yields CDR1 LGHNA and CDR2 YSLEER. In DNA form, the CDR3 reads TGCGCCAGCAGCCAAGACCTAGCGGGGGGGCGCGATACGCAGTATTTT. Translated, it gives CASSQDLAGGRDTQYF.

The rearrangement joins TRBV6-4 to TRBJ2-2; D is perhaps TRBD1 or TRBD2 (5 bases each). The CDR3 length is 17 residues. The germline V gene encodes CDR1 MRHNA and CDR2 SNTAGT. Trimming cost V 4 bases and J 5 bases, with 20 bases left between them. The CDR3 DNA is TGTGCCAGCAGTGTTGTCATCGGGCTAGCAGGGACCGGGGAGCTGTTTTTT. It specifies CASSVVIGLAGTGELFF.

The gene calls are TRBV29-1 and TRBJ2-3, with 11 positions matching TRBD2. Unmatched junction bases numbered 5, after V lost 0 bases and J lost 0 bases. Germline V gene lookup returns CDR1 SQVTM and CDR2 ANQGSEA. This CDR3 has 17 residues. The CDR3 here is CSVEDPRTSGSTDTQYF. The CDR3 DNA follows: TGCAGCGTTGAAGATCCTAGGACTAGCGGGAGCACAGATACGCAGTATTTT.

There are many counts of this clonotype. The chain has TRBV7-8 and TRBJ2-7, with D maybe TRBD1 (6 bases). This CDR3 is built from 15 residues. V shed 5 bases and J shed 2 bases, with 16 bases lying between them. CDR1 is SGHVS, CDR2 FQNEAQ, per germline. The CDR3 nucleotides are TGTGCCAGCAGCCTTTACAGGGTGAGCCCCTACGAGCAGTACTTC. Its protein is CASSLYRVSPYEQYF.

This clonotype was counted between two and nine times. J is TRBJ2-5 and V is TRBV19; no clear D gene. The germline CDR1 and CDR2 sequences are LNHDA and SQIVND (reference sequence). V shed 6 bases and J shed 2 bases, with 13 bases lying between them. The CDR3 has 14 amino acids. This CDR3 is CASSNGPGQETQYF. The CDR3 coding sequence is TGTGCCAGTAGCAACGGTCCCGGACAAGAGACCCAGTACTTC.

At least ten counts were recorded for this clonotype. The chain has TRBV12-3 or TRBV12-4 and TRBJ2-7, with 9 bases that match TRBD1. The CDR3 totals 15 residues. V gave up 6 bases and J gave up 2 bases; unmatched junction bases: 8. The DNA for the CDR3 is TGTGCCAGCAGGGCTCGCGGACAGGGGCCCTACGAGCAGTACTTC. The encoded protein is CASRARGQGPYEQYF.

This clonotype came up a few times. The rearrangement links TRBV3-1 to TRBJ2-1; D is uncertain. The CDR3 length is 16 residues. V was cut by 1 base and J by 0 bases, with 10 bases left in between. In germline, CDR1 is LGHDT, CDR2 YNNKEL (reference sequence). In DNA, the CDR3 is TGTGCCAGCAGCCAAGCCCTGCCCGGCTCCTACAATGAGCAGTTCTTC. Protein: CASSQALPGSYNEQFF.

The chain couples TRBV6-6 to TRBJ2-1; no definite D call. The CDR3 totals 13 residues. Germline V CDR1 and CDR2: MNHNY, SVGAGI (reference sequence). V was clipped by 0 bases and J by 8 bases, with 8 bases between them. For the CDR3, the DNA is TGTGCCAGCAGTTACTCCCCTCGCCATGAGCAGTTCTTC. It codes for CASSYSPRHEQFF.

This clonotype was seen only a few times. The V and J genes are TRBV20-1 and TRBJ2-3; 8 bases align to TRBD2. J lost 6 bases, V lost 0 bases, and 11 bases had no gene match. This CDR3 contains 16 residues. Germline-derived CDR1 and CDR2 are DFQATT and SNEGSKA (reference sequence). DNA for the CDR3: TGCAGTGCTAGAGATTCACGGGGGGGGCCTGCTGATACGCAGTATTTT. Its translation: CSARDSRGGPADTQYF.

In its sample, this clonotype was seen many times. The chain has TRBV18 and TRBJ2-1; possible D gene TRBD2, 5 bases. The V gene's germline CDR1 is KGHSH and CDR2 LQKENI. This CDR3 is 16 amino acids long. Trimming pared 1 base from V and 0 bases from J, leaving 10 bases between. The CDR3 protein is CASSPLSGISYNEQFF. CDR3 nucleotides: TGTGCCAGCTCACCACTTTCCGGGATCTCCTACAATGAGCAGTTCTTC.

This clonotype was recorded many times. The V and J genes are TRBV11-3 and TRBJ2-1; no reliable D call. V lost 1 base and J 7 bases, leaving 8 bases between the germline ends. There are 13 residues in the CDR3. The germline CDR1 and CDR2 sequences are SGHNT and YENEEA. The CDR3 sequence is CASSLVLTNEQFF. CDR3 DNA sequence: TGTGCCAGCAGCTTAGTTCTTACTAATGAGCAGTTCTTC. The variable domain in full, with the rest retrieved from reference TRBV11-3 and TRBJ2-1, is EAGVVQSPRYKIIEKKQPVAFWCNPISGHNTLYWYLQNLGQGPELLIRYENEEAVDDSQLPKDRFSAERLKGVDSTLKIQPAELGDSAVYLCASSLVLTNEQFFGPGTRLTVL.

As to this clonotype: This may come from a read error, since a much larger clone is one base off. J is TRBJ2-1 and V is TRBV12-3 or TRBV12-4; TRBD2 aligns across 9 bases. The J call may be wrong; the DNA end is better matched by TRBJ2-7. The CDR3 contains 14 residues. The CDR3 region has the DNA TGTGCCATCTACCTAGCGGGGAGCCACAATGAGCAGTACTTC. Protein: CAIYLAGSHNEQYF.

This clonotype came up many times. The rearrangement uses TRBV4-2 and TRBJ2-3, with 10 positions matching TRBD2. The CDR3 is made up of 17 amino acids. Germline V CDR1 and CDR2: LGHNA, YNFKEQ. Losses at the gene ends were 1 base for V and 8 bases for J; bases not matched to a gene: 12. This chain's CDR3 is CASSQGVAGGPTGTQYF. CDR3 nucleotides: TGTGCCAGCAGCCAAGGTGTAGCGGGGGGCCCGACGGGTACGCAGTATTTT.

This clonotype was seen ten or more times. This sequence joins TRBV19 and TRBJ2-5; D remains unclear. V was pared by 3 bases and J by 4 bases, with 3 bases between. Germline CDR1 reads LNHDA; CDR2 reads SQIVND (reference sequence). CDR3 length: 11 residues. The CDR3 spells CASSMGETQYF. As DNA, the CDR3 is TGTGCCAGTAGTATGGGAGAGACCCAGTACTTC. Together with reference TRBV19 and TRBJ2-5, the CDR3 gives the full variable domain: DGGITQSPKYLFRKEGQNVTLSCEQNLNHDAMYWYRQDPGQGLRLIYYSQIVNDFQKGDIAEGYSVSREKKESFPLTVTSAQKNPTAFYLCASSMGETQYFGPGTRLLVL.

This clonotype was counted only a few times. The rearrangement uses TRBV5-5 and TRBJ1-6, with 8 bases that match TRBD1. With 2 bases clipped from V and 5 bases from J, the junction kept 9 bases outside the gene matches. The germline gives CDR1 SGHKS, CDR2 YYEKEE (reference sequence). This CDR3 is 17 amino acids long. CDR3 sequence: CASSFAPGQGNNSPLHF. CDR3 in DNA: TGTGCCAGCAGCTTCGCCCCCGGACAGGGTAATAATTCACCCCTCCACTTT.

This clonotype has at least ten counts. The genes are TRBV7-2 and TRBJ1-1; unclear D gene. The length of the CDR3 is 14 residues. The germline V gene encodes CDR1 SGHTA and CDR2 FQGNSA. V lost 0 bases to trimming and J lost 4 bases, with 9 bases between them. The CDR3 sequence is CASSLASGFTEAFF. DNA for the CDR3: TGTGCCAGCAGCTTAGCCTCCGGCTTCACTGAAGCTTTCTTT.

The table lists this clonotype with a few counts. The genes are TRBV7-2 and TRBJ2-7; 7 bases are a match to TRBD1. V shed 3 bases and J 4 bases; nucleotides not matched to a gene: 12. Germline V lookup: CDR1 SGHTA, CDR2 FQGNSA. CDR3 length equals 16 residues. This chain's CDR3 is CASSFRDSSRGYEQYF. Written as DNA, the CDR3 is TGTGCCAGCAGCTTCCGGGACAGTTCGAGAGGGTACGAGCAGTACTTC.

This chain uses TRBV25-1 with TRBJ1-2; 10 positions agree with TRBD1. Unmatched junction bases numbered 8, after V lost 3 bases and J lost 4 bases. Germline loops: CDR1 MGHDK, CDR2 SYGVNS. The CDR3 loop spans 16 amino acids. The CDR3: CASSDPGQGMSYGYTF. CDR3 nucleotide sequence: TGTGCCAGCAGTGACCCGGGACAGGGGATGAGCTATGGCTACACCTTC.

This clonotype appeared many times. This chain connects TRBV28 to TRBJ1-1; 8 nucleotides agree with TRBD1. The CDR3 runs 13 residues. The V gene end was trimmed by 1 base and the J gene end by 7 bases; junction bases not matched to a gene: 2. Looked up from germline, CDR1 is MDHEN and CDR2 is SYDVKM. The CDR3: CASSLSTGVEAFF. The CDR3 nucleotides read TGTGCCAGCAGTTTATCGACAGGGGTTGAAGCTTTCTTT.

V and J are TRBV6-2 or TRBV6-3 and TRBJ2-2, with D uncertain. The CDR3 contains 15 residues. CDR1 and CDR2 (germline): MNHEY, SVGEGT. Trimming removed 5 bases from V and 1 base from J, with 11 bases in between. CDR3 region: CASSTRVLNTGELFF. DNA of the CDR3: TGTGCCAGCAGTACCCGGGTTCTGAACACCGGGGAGCTGTTTTTT.

This clonotype came up many times. V gene TRBV7-2 combines with J gene TRBJ2-7; 7 bases map to TRBD1. The CDR3 has 16 residues. From germline, CDR1 is SGHTA and CDR2 FQGNSA. V lost 5 bases to trimming and J lost 6 bases; unmatched junction nucleotides: 16. The CDR3 DNA follows: TGTGCCAGCAGCCGAAAATTAGGGGGCGCAGGGGGCGAGCAGTACTTC. Translation gives CASSRKLGGAGGEQYF.

The chain links TRBV29-1 to TRBJ2-1; TRBD2 matches at 7 bases. The CDR3 has 14 amino acids. V dropped 7 bases and J dropped 2; count of bases not matched to a gene: 8. Germline lookup yields CDR1 SQVTM and CDR2 ANQGSEA. Here the CDR3 DNA reads TGCAGCGCTTTGGGAGGGAGGGCCTACAATGAGCAGTTCTTC. Protein: CSALGGRAYNEQFF.

In this sample, this clonotype turned up a few times. The rearrangement joins TRBV30 to TRBJ1-1, with D tentatively TRBD1 (5 bases). The CDR3 sequence is 14 residues long. V was shortened by 0 bases and J by 0 bases, with 8 bases between the two germline ends. Germline loops: CDR1 GTSNPN, CDR2 SVGIG (reference sequence). Here the CDR3 reads CAWSVKGVNTEAFF. CDR3 coding DNA: TGTGCCTGGAGTGTGAAAGGGGTGAACACTGAAGCTTTCTTT.